This T cell receptor (beta chain) was documented in a study of T cells in Graves' hyperthyroidism and ophthalmopathy (dated by TCRdb to between 2018 and 2020). Background on the whole study: Peripheral blood was collected at initial diagnosis, before any treatment. To identify distinguishing TCR V-J signatures, a discovery cohort of 100 or so patients was used, comprising 40 to 45 with Graves' ophthalmopathy and 57 with stable Graves' hyperthyroidism. Prospective prediction of ophthalmopathy was tested in an independent validation cohort of 18 to 20 hyperthyroidism patients and 17 patients who later progressed to ophthalmopathy. The 75 to 100 discovery patients were divided at random into training and test sets in a 7:3 ratio. In addition, the study compared T-cell repertoires in thyroid tissue and in blood from several Graves' hyperthyroidism patients. After sampling, hyperthyroidism patients received methimazole starting at 30 mg daily, and ophthalmopathy patients received high-dose intravenous methylprednisolone. TCR Vbeta CDR3 sequencing of some 140 peripheral blood samples (fewer than 45 ophthalmopathy, over 70 hyperthyroidism and some 17 progressor patients) is reported in the paper.

General conclusions and limits of the study: Ophthalmopathy was separated from stable hyperthyroidism by a 13 V-J signature model, with around 88% sensitivity and 81% to 82% specificity obtained in cross-validation and 80%/75% obtained in testing. During validation, the model predicted progression to ophthalmopathy a median of about 6.3 months ahead of onset, with more than 55% sensitivity and 72% to 80% specificity. Most expanded thyroid clonotypes (frequency above 0.001) were also detected in blood, a finding suggesting that blood repertoires may reflect thyroid immune responses. No statistical method was used to fix the sample size in advance, and group allocation was not hidden from the investigators.

Turning to this clonotype: Its antigen is unknown. Base qualities are missing; no much larger clone stands one base away.

The TCR beta CDR3 regions were amplified from RNA transcripts. The TCR CDR3 was subjected to a first round of RT-PCR using the HTBI primer set and the Qiagen OneStep RT-PCR kit. A second multiplex PCR round built the libraries, followed by size selection and purification. The libraries were sequenced on an Illumina HiSeq2000 using paired-end 100 bp reads. The original methods were these. SOAPnuke was used to process the raw data, with reads discarded if the reads contained adapters or uncalled bases, had a mean Phred below 15, or lacked an exact constant-primer or identifier match. High-quality paired reads were merged with COPE v1.2.5, and unique nucleotide sequences were defined as clonotypes. MiTCR v1.1 was used to align the clonotypes against IMGT TRBV, TRBD and TRBJ reference segments. The analysis was restricted to V-J combinations with a frequency above 0.0001, which together covered about 99% of the repertoires. A TCS score was defined as the ratio between F50 (clonal expansion) and ExV (chaos), using BLOSUM62-based TCRdist between CDR3 peptides within each V-J. Welch's t-statistics and random forest reduced several hundred V-J features to roughly 13, which were used in a naive Bayes classifier (R e1071). TCRdb itself trimmed the public reads at Q25 with fastp, ran MiXCR and retained productive beta chains. Every entry covers one CDR3 protein and lists the most common genes and DNA from its rows. The authors' filters were not applied to this entry. Across this sample there are some 560,000 distinct CDR3 sequences, with around a sixth seen only once. The ten largest clones add up to about 7% of the sample.

The CDR3 contains 14 residues, cysteine and phenylalanine counted. The CDR3 DNA has 42 bases and is translated from base 1. Reading the germline V gene gives CDR1 SGDLS and CDR2 YYNGEE. Trimming takes 0 bases from V and 2 bases from J, and the germline ends sit 5 bases apart. Stable Graves' hyperthyroidism was defined as no progression to ophthalmopathy during 18 months of follow-up. Hyperthyroidism patients were newly diagnosed, with disease duration under 2 months, and aged 18 to 65 years. Exclusion was applied to patients with uncontrolled infections, other autoimmune diseases, pregnancy or lactation. Diagnoses relied on clinical symptoms, serum thyroxine and TRAb, thyroid ultrasound and orbital computed tomography. PBMCs were isolated from 7.5 to 10 ml of fresh peripheral blood by Ficoll-Paque density gradient centrifugation. Total RNA was extracted with Trizol reagent, and quality was checked on an Agilent 2100 Bioanalyzer.

The chain employs TRBV9 and TRBJ2-2, with the D gene call left open. The sample taken for sequencing was blood. The receptor's source is a woman aged 25 to 39 with Graves' hyperthyroidism. Here the CDR3 is given as CASSVELNTGELFF. At the DNA level, the sequence is TGTGCCAGCAGCGTAGAACTTAACACCGGGGAGCTGTTTTTT.